This T cell receptor (beta chain) came from a study of early T cells in non-severe SARS-CoV-2 infection. General study points: Comparison of clonotypes with VDJdb favored anti-spike CD8 responses while missing private and CD4 specificities.

This clonotype was counted ten times or more. Its antigen is still unknown. With 4 bases clipped from V and 6 bases from J, the junction kept 6 bases outside the gene matches. This CDR3 contains 14 residues. Germline V lookup: CDR1 SQVTM, CDR2 ANQGSEA. TCRdb used MiXCR to reprocess the 5' RACE reads, holding one entry per CDR3 protein. The sample carries more than 25,000 distinct CDR3 sequences, about 4.6% recorded once. This TCR was recovered from an adult who was a healthcare worker with PCR-confirmed SARS-CoV-2 infection or an uninfected control (not recorded which). This chain joins TRBV29-1 and TRBJ2-1, with 10 bases lining up with TRBD2. This material consisted of whole blood, taken at baseline. CDR3 amino acids: CSVAPSGSFNEQFF. The CDR3 nucleotides read TGCAGCGTTGCCCCTAGCGGGAGTTTCAATGAGCAGTTCTTC.